A single sample gave rise to the 26 T cell receptor beta chains below, sequenced in a study of cytomegalovirus exposure and HLA in healthy donors (dated by TCRdb to about 2017). The method was the immunoSEQ multiplex PCR assay. Sourced from immuneACCESS, this table was stored by TCRdb with only in-frame sequences that have V and J called. A share of the clones is absent; for the studies checked, an unresolved V gene accounts for under half, and the remainder has no known explanation. This sample holds around 160,000 clones; less than 90% were observed only once. Clones ranked in the top ten supply 10% of the sample. The material sequenced was PBMCs. The receptor source for this set is a man younger than 40 in good health and CMV-seropositive.

The V gene is TRBV7-9, the J gene TRBJ1-1; TRBD1 is a possible D gene (6 bases). CDR1 and CDR2 from the germline V gene are SEHNR and FQNEAQ (reference sequence). This CDR3 region has 13 residues. V lost 4 bases, J lost 7 bases, and 13 bases lay in between. Written as DNA, the CDR3 is TGTGCCAGCAGCTCACGAGGGACATTTGAAGCTTTCTTT. It encodes CASSSRGTFEAFF. Complete variable domain (other parts from reference TRBV7-9 and TRBJ1-1): DTGVSQNPRHKITKRGQNVTFRCDPISEHNRLYWYRQTLGQGPEFLTYFQNEAQLEKSRLLSDRFSAERPKGSFSTLEIQRTEQGDSAMYLCASSSRGTFEAFFGQGTRLTVV.

V is TRBV25-1 and J is TRBJ1-1; maybe TRBD1 (5 bases). CDR3 length: 14 residues. With 1 base removed from V and 4 bases from J, the gap between germline ends came to 10 bases. Germline V gives CDR1 MGHDK, CDR2 SYGVNS. CDR3 nucleotide sequence: TGTGCCAGCAGTGAATCTGCGGGGACCACTGAAGCTTTCTTT. Translation: CASSESAGTTEAFF. Looking up the rest from reference TRBV25-1 and TRBJ1-1 gives the full variable domain: EADIYQTPRYLVIGTGKKITLECSQTMGHDKMYWYQQDPGMELHLIHYSYGVNSTEKGDLSSESTVSRIRTEHFPLTLESARPSHTSQYLCASSESAGTTEAFFGQGTRLTVV.

The chain has TRBV5-4 and TRBJ2-5; TRBD2 agrees at 7 bases. The CDR3 totals 16 residues. Germline CDR1 and CDR2: SGHNT and YYREEE (reference sequence). V shed 4 bases, J shed 2 bases, and the junction held 11 bases outside the gene matches. CDR3: CASSPRLATTQETQYF. DNA of the CDR3: TGTGCCAGCAGCCCTCGACTAGCCACCACTCAAGAGACCCAGTACTTC.

There are a few counts of this clone. The genes are TRBV5-8 and TRBJ1-2; weak D call: TRBD1 (5 bases). Germline V lookup: CDR1 SGHTS, CDR2 YDEGEE. Trimming stripped 2 bases from V and 3 bases from J, with 11 bases between. The CDR3 extends over 14 amino acids. The CDR3 DNA reads TGTGCCAGCAGCTTTTCAGGGAATCACTATGGCTACACCTTC. Amino acid sequence: CASSFSGNHYGYTF.

The CDR3 loop is CASSQGTGGFYEQFF. DNA for the CDR3: TGTGCCAGCAGCCAAGGGACAGGTGGGTTCTATGAGCAGTTCTTC. The chain is built from TRBV14 and TRBJ2-1; 7 nucleotides agree with TRBD1. Germline trimming cut 1 base from V and 8 bases from J; bases unmatched to any gene: 8. Germline-derived CDR1 and CDR2 are SGHDN and FVKESK. CDR3 size: 15 residues. Looking up the rest from reference TRBV14 and TRBJ2-1 gives the full variable domain: EAGVTQFPSHSVIEKGQTVTLRCDPISGHDNLYWYRRVMGKEIKFLLHFVKESKQDESGMPNNRFLAERTGGTYSTLKVQPAELEDSGVYFCASSQGTGGFYEQFFGPGTRLTVL.

This chain joins TRBV19 and TRBJ1-5; maybe TRBD1 (6 bases). In germline, CDR1 is LNHDA, CDR2 SQIVND (reference sequence). The CDR3 contains 13 residues. Trimming left V 5 bases short and J 10 bases short, with 15 bases between. CDR3 in amino acids: CASSDRFKDPQHF. The DNA of the CDR3 is TGTGCCAGTAGTGACAGGTTCAAGGATCCCCAGCATTTT.

The rearrangement joins TRBV6-5 to TRBJ2-7; 9 bases agree with TRBD2. The V gene's germline CDR1 is MNHEY and CDR2 SVGAGI. V shed 6 bases, J shed 4 bases, and the junction held 10 bases outside the gene matches. The CDR3 totals 15 residues. The DNA of the CDR3 is TGTGCCAGCAGCTACGGACTAGCGCCTGCGTACGAGCAGTACTTC. This gives the protein CASSYGLAPAYEQYF.

The V and J genes are TRBV13 and TRBJ2-1; 12 nucleotides align to TRBD2. Germline CDR1 is PRHDT and CDR2 is FYEKMQ (reference sequence). The CDR3 runs 16 residues. J lost 8 bases, V lost 1 base, and 6 bases had no gene match. The CDR3 DNA is TGTGCCAGCAGCTTAGCACTAGCGGGAGGCTGGCATGAGCAGTTCTTC. Protein sequence: CASSLALAGGWHEQFF.

The rearrangement uses TRBV5-4 and TRBJ2-5, with D possibly matching TRBD1 (6 bases). V gave up 3 bases and J gave up 3 bases, with 12 bases separating them. CDR3 length equals 14 residues. CDR1 SGHNT and CDR2 YYREEE come from the germline V gene (reference sequence). CDR3 loop: CASSSPRTEETQYF. The CDR3 coding sequence is TGTGCCAGCAGCTCACCGAGGACAGAAGAGACCCAGTACTTC.

The V and J genes are TRBV27 and TRBJ1-1; TRBD1 is a possible D gene (5 bases). The V gene's germline CDR1 is MNHEY and CDR2 SMNVEV (reference sequence). CDR3 length: 15 amino acids. V dropped 0 bases and J dropped 5 bases, with 13 bases sitting between them. CDR3 DNA sequence: TGTGCCAGCAGTTTATCGCCCGCAGGGTTGACTGAAGCTTTCTTT. This translates into CASSLSPAGLTEAFF.

As for this clone: The junction departs from germline at one end; a sequencing error may be responsible. The chain links TRBV6-5 to TRBJ1-1; TRBD1 agrees at 7 bases. Germline values: CDR1 MNHEY, CDR2 SVGAGI. The CDR3 extends over 15 amino acids. CDR3 DNA sequence: TGTACCAGCAGTTTCCCCCCAGGGGGAAGCACTGAAGCTTTCTTT. Translation gives CTSSFPPGGSTEAFF.

The chain couples TRBV7-8 to TRBJ1-2; D is perhaps TRBD1 (5 bases). This CDR3 region has 13 residues. Looked up from germline, CDR1 is SGHVS and CDR2 is FQNEAQ. Trimming pared 4 bases from V and 6 bases from J, leaving 12 bases between. CDR3 DNA: TGTGCCAGCAGCTCCCCGCGGGGCAATGGCTACACCTTC. Its protein product is CASSSPRGNGYTF.

This clone was counted a single time. The chain is built from TRBV18 and TRBJ2-3; TRBD2 aligns across 9 bases. The length of the CDR3 is 16 residues. V lost 6 bases and J lost 0; bases outside the gene matches: 7. Germline V CDR1 and CDR2: KGHSH, LQKENI. The CDR3 loop is CASSIGGGVSTDTQYF. For the CDR3, the DNA is TGTGCCAGCTCCATCGGCGGGGGGGTAAGCACAGATACGCAGTATTTT.

The V gene is TRBV9, the J gene TRBJ2-2, with D perhaps TRBD1 (6 bases). The V and J ends lost 4 bases and 4 bases respectively, with 14 bases between them. CDR3 length equals 15 residues. Germline V gives CDR1 SGDLS, CDR2 YYNGEE. In DNA form, the CDR3 reads TGTGCCAGCAGCTCCCGACAGGAGCCCACCGGGGAGCTGTTTTTT. Translated, it gives CASSSRQEPTGELFF.

The chain has TRBV2 and TRBJ2-1, with TRBD2 matching over 13 bases. Germline trimming cut 0 bases from V and 5 bases from J; bases unmatched to any gene: 4. The CDR3 sequence is 17 residues long. Germline values: CDR1 SNHLY, CDR2 FYNNEI. The CDR3 is CASSEAGGLAGNNEQFF. As DNA, the CDR3 is TGTGCCAGCAGTGAAGCGGGGGGACTAGCGGGAAACAATGAGCAGTTCTTC. The full variable domain, its missing parts supplied by reference TRBV2 and TRBJ2-1, is EPEVTQTPSHQVTQMGQEVILRCVPISNHLYFYWYRQILGQKVEFLVSFYNNEISEKSEIFDDQFSVERPDGSNFTLKIRSTKLEDSAMYFCASSEAGGLAGNNEQFFGPGTRLTVL.

The chain employs TRBV18 and TRBJ2-6; TRBD1 aligns across 7 bases. This CDR3 spans 16 amino acids. The junction had 0 bases not matched to a gene; V was cut back by 1 base and J by 0 bases. Germline CDR1 KGHSH, CDR2 LQKENI. As DNA, the CDR3 is TGTGCCAGCTCACCACGGACAGGCTCTGGGGCCAACGTCCTGACTTTC. Translated: CASSPRTGSGANVLTF. The full variable domain, in which reference TRBV18 and TRBJ2-6 provide the parts outside the CDR3, is NAGVMQNPRHLVRRRGQEARLRCSPMKGHSHVYWYRQLPEEGLKFMVYLQKENIIDESGMPKERFSAEFPKEGPSILRIQQVVRGDSAAYFCASSPRTGSGANVLTFGAGSRLTVL.

V and J are TRBV2 and TRBJ2-1, with D possibly TRBD2 on 5 matching bases. The V gene's germline CDR1 is SNHLY and CDR2 FYNNEI. The CDR3 extends over 11 amino acids. V lost 6 bases, J lost 9 bases, and 9 bases lay in between. CDR3 nucleotide sequence: TGTGCCAGCAGCCCTGAGGGTGAGCAGTTCTTC. Translation: CASSPEGEQFF.

The count of this clone is one. The chain carries TRBV28 and TRBJ2-7; the D gene is possibly TRBD2 (5 bases). CDR3 length: 13 amino acids. Trimming pared 8 bases from V and 2 bases from J, leaving 13 bases between. From germline, CDR1 is MDHEN and CDR2 SYDVKM. In DNA, the CDR3 is TGTGCCAGCCAGCCGGGGAGCACCTACGAGCAGTACTTC. This gives the protein CASQPGSTYEQYF.

CDR3 coding DNA: TGTGCCAGCAGCTACGGACAGACCGGCTACGAGCAGTACTTC. It translates to CASSYGQTGYEQYF. The chain has TRBV5-6 and TRBJ2-7; possibly TRBD1 for D (6 bases). Trimming took off 3 bases at V and 3 bases at J, with 13 bases between the two ends. The germline V gene encodes CDR1 SGHDT and CDR2 YYEEEE. The CDR3 is 14 residues long.

The rearrangement joins TRBV4-3 to TRBJ2-2, with D unresolved. V gave up 2 bases and J gave up 2 bases, with 18 bases separating them. In germline, CDR1 is LGHNA, CDR2 YSLEER. The CDR3 runs to 18 residues. The CDR3, as DNA: TGCGCCAGCAGCCAACAGATAGGTCTGGCGGCAAACACCGGGGAGCTGTTTTTT. Translated: CASSQQIGLAANTGELFF.

The chain uses TRBV9 and TRBJ2-7; 10 bases match TRBD2. This CDR3 contains 15 residues. Germline V lookup: CDR1 SGDLS, CDR2 YYNGEE. The J segment lost 4 bases and the V segment lost 0 bases, leaving 4 bases of the junction unmatched. CDR3 nucleotides: TGTGCCAGCAGCGTAGCTAGCGGGAGATTGTACGAGCAGTACTTC. It is translated as CASSVASGRLYEQYF.

This clone was picked up many times. The V call is TRBV6-4, the J call TRBJ1-5; D gene unclear. CDR1 and CDR2 (germline): MRHNA, SNTAGT. The CDR3 loop spans 13 amino acids. V lost 5 bases, J lost 0 bases, and 5 bases lay in between. The CDR3 DNA sequence: TGTGCCAGCAGTTCAGATAGCAATCAGCCCCAGCATTTT. Translated: CASSSDSNQPQHF.

The CDR3 here is CASSLYGGYEQYF. CDR3 coding DNA: TGTGCCAGCAGCTTGTATGGAGGCTACGAGCAGTACTTC. The rearrangement links TRBV5-4 to TRBJ2-7; perhaps TRBD2 as D (5 bases). The V gene's germline CDR1 is SGHNT and CDR2 YYREEE (reference sequence). This CDR3 is 13 amino acids long. V was trimmed by 1 base and J by 3 bases, leaving 8 bases between them.

This clone was recorded only once. The chain carries TRBV6-1 and TRBJ2-1, with TRBD2 as a possible D gene (6 bases). CDR3 length equals 17 residues. The V end lost 2 bases, the J end lost 5 bases, and 19 bases lay between the germline ends. In germline, CDR1 is MNHNS, CDR2 SASEGT. CDR3 region: CASSEIIPGLGNNEQFF. The CDR3 DNA reads as TGTGCCAGCAGTGAAATAATACCGGGACTTGGGAACAATGAGCAGTTCTTC.

The chain combines TRBV9 with TRBJ1-2; TRBD1 matches 7 bases. Trimming cost V 1 base and J 3 bases; bases outside gene matches: 3. The length of the CDR3 is 14 residues. The germline V gene has CDR1 SGDLS and CDR2 YYNGEE. The CDR3 coding sequence is TGTGCCAGCAGCGTAAACAGGGGAGACTATGGCTACACCTTC. Translation: CASSVNRGDYGYTF.

The chain has TRBV2 and TRBJ2-2, with 10 bases lining up with TRBD2. This CDR3 comprises 16 residues. Germline assignment: CDR1 SNHLY and CDR2 FYNNEI. V trimming: 6 bases; J trimming: 8 bases; junction bases outside the gene matches: 12. DNA for the CDR3: TGTGCCAGCAGCGAGAGGAGCGGGAGGGCCTCAGGGGAGCTGTTTTTT. Translating it yields CASSERSGRASGELFF.